Included here is one T cell receptor (beta chain) sequence, with context. The antigen is not known. TCRdb processed the 5' RACE reads anew with MiXCR; each CDR3 protein has one entry. The table lists about 400,000 distinct CDR3 sequences, about a sixth of them singletons. This sample is part of a study of T-cell memory formation after mild COVID-19. Whole-study context: Clusters were largely donor specific.

Study findings and constraints: Memory cells collected pre-infection included some clones that later responded, suggesting cross-reactive memory joined. Proof of SARS-CoV-2 specificity was absent for the second-wave clones that crested on day 37.

Germline loops: CDR1 SGDLS, CDR2 YYNGEE. The CDR3 sequence is 15 residues long. Trimming cost V 1 base and J 6 bases; bases outside gene matches: 5. The sequence was obtained from a man between 18 and 35 years old who had mild COVID-19 (a few samples of this study predate the infection). Cell type and time point are not known. Sequences were obtained from PBMCs or a T cell subset sorted from them (not recorded which). The chain employs TRBV9 and TRBJ2-1; 9 positions match TRBD2. CDR3 amino acids: CASSVSLAGTNEQFF. In nucleotides, the CDR3 is TGTGCCAGCAGCGTAAGCCTAGCGGGGACCAATGAGCAGTTCTTC. The whole variable domain, filled in from reference TRBV9 and TRBJ2-1, reads DSGVTQTPKHLITATGQRVTLRCSPRSGDLSVYWYQQSLDQGLQFLIQYYNGEERAKGNILERFSAQQFPDLHSELNLSSLELGDSALYFCASSVSLAGTNEQFFGPGTRLTVL.